The sequence of this T cell receptor (beta chain) was determined in a study of blood T cell repertoires in COVID-19. This CDR3 has 13 amino acids. The germline CDR1 and CDR2 sequences are SGHRS and YFSETQ. Trimming took off 6 bases at V and 5 bases at J, with 14 bases between the two ends. Clones were sequenced by immunoSEQ multiplex PCR, and TCRdb holds only the in-frame ones, with some missing. The data show 200,000 to 300,000 clones, 85% seen once. Sequenced input: peripheral blood. The chain employs TRBV5-1 and TRBJ2-5; TRBD2 might be the D (5 bases). The origin of this receptor is a woman in her sixties with active or convalescent COVID-19. In DNA form, the CDR3 reads TGCGCCAGCACCATGGGCGGCGGGGAGACCCAGTACTTC. As protein: CASTMGGGETQYF.